This T cell receptor beta chain was documented in a study of blood T cell repertoires in COVID-19. Overall study: COVID-19 samples from acute and convalescent phases originated in the United States, Italy and Spain. Nucleic acid was either cDNA or gDNA, and it came from T cells, B-cell-depleted T cells, or PBMCs.

V shed 3 bases and J 4 bases; nucleotides not matched to a gene: 8. The CDR3 is 15 residues long. Germline loops: CDR1 LGHNA, CDR2 YNFKEQ. Authors' data handling: Amplification of reference gene primers was used by the study to estimate nucleated cell counts. The repertoire was sequenced with immunoSEQ multiplex PCR; TCRdb's copy has only in-frame clones and lacks some. V and J calls and clone size are given by that table; D and trimming were obtained from the DNA. The table shows 210,000 or so clones, with about 86% occurring only once. The sample comprised peripheral blood. V usage is TRBV4-2 and J usage is TRBJ2-5; TRBD2 agrees at 7 bases. The TCR comes from a man aged 50 to 59 with active or convalescent COVID-19. In DNA, the CDR3 is TGTGCCAGCAGCCAGCAGGGAGGGCTTCGAGAGACCCAGTACTTC. Translation: CASSQQGGLRETQYF.